This TCR beta chain appears in the sequencing data of a study of T cells in Graves' hyperthyroidism and ophthalmopathy. Using RNA transcripts as the source, TCR beta CDR3 regions were amplified. The HTBI primer set was used in a first-round RT-PCR of the TCR CDR3. TCRdb reprocessed the multiplex PCR reads via MiXCR and lists one record per CDR3 protein. The sample records about 400,000 distinct CDR3 sequences, roughly 13% being singletons. The germline CDR1 and CDR2 sequences are SNHLY and FYNNEI. V was pared by 4 bases and J by 3 bases, with 6 bases of the junction left unmatched. The CDR3 runs to 15 residues.

This receptor was identified in a woman between 18 and 30 years old with Graves' hyperthyroidism. Source material: blood. The chain combines TRBV2 with TRBJ2-7; 10 positions agree with TRBD1. CDR3 sequence: CASSGRDRGRYEQYF. CDR3 in DNA: TGTGCCAGCAGTGGCCGGGACAGGGGACGCTACGAGCAGTACTTC.